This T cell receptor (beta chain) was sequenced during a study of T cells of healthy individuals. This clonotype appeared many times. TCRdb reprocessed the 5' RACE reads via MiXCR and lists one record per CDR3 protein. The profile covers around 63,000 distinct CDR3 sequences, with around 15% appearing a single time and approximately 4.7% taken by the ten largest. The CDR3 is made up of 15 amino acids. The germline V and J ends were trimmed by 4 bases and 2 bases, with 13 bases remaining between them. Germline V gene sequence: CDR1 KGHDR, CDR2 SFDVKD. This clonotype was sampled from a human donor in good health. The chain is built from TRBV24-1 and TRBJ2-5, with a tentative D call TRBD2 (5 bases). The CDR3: CATSESRRLQETQYF. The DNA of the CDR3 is TGTGCCACCAGTGAATCAAGGAGGCTTCAAGAGACCCAGTACTTC.